The entry below describes one TCR beta chain. Participant ages covered about 18 to 100 years across 24 US areas. Each participant's cohort was designated according to participant-reported clinical history. Recovered status applied to Cohort 3 donors who had two consecutive negative PCRs. It also applied to those with clearance or with symptom resolution. The entry originates in a study of blood T cell repertoires in COVID-19. Background on the study: Some COVID-19 samples were acute and others convalescent; all came from the United States, Italy and Spain.

Repertoires were generated with immunoSEQ multiplex PCR, while TCRdb's copy carries only in-frame clones and drops some. The table lists about 440,000 clones, roughly 91% of them singletons, with roughly 0.66% in the top ten. This clonotype was sampled from a man between 18 and 29 years old who had recovered from COVID-19. Sample: PBMCs or T cells enriched from blood (not recorded which).

The CDR3 reads CAWSLNSNNSPLHF. The CDR3 DNA reads as TGTGCCTGGAGTTTGAACAGTAATAATTCACCCCTCCACTTT. This chain joins TRBV30 and TRBJ1-6; D uncertain. Germline CDR1 and CDR2: GTSNPN and SVGIG (reference sequence). The CDR3 covers 14 residues. Trimming cost V 2 bases and J 5 bases, with 10 bases left between them.